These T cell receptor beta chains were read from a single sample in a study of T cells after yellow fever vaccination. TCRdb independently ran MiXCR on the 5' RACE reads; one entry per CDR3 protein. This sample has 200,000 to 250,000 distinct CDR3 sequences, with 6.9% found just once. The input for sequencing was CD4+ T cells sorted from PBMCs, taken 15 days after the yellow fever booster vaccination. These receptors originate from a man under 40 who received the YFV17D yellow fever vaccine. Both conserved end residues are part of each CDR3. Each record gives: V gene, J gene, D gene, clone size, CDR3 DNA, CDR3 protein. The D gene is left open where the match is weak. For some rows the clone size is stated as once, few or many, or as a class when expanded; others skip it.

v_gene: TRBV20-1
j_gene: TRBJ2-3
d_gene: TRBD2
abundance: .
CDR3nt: TGCAGTGAACTAGCGGGAAGAGATACGCAGTATTTT
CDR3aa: CSELAGRDTQYF

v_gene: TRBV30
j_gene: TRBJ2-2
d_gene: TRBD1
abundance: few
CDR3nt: TGTGCCTGGAGTCTGACAGGGCGGATCGGGGAGCTGTTTTTT
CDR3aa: CAWSLTGRIGELFF

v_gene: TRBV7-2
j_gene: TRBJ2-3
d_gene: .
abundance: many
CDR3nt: TGTGCCAGCACCACGGGCCGCGGGTCAGATACGCAGTATTTT
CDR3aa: CASTTGRGSDTQYF

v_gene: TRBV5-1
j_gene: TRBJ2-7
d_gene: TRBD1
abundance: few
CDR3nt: TGCGCCAGCAGCATCGGGACAGGAGTCTACGAGCAGTACTTC
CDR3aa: CASSIGTGVYEQYF

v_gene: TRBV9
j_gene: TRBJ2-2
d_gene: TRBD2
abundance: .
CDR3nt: TGTGCCAGCAGCGTAGGCCCTAGCGGGAGTACAACCGGGGAGCTGTTTTTT
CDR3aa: CASSVGPSGSTTGELFF

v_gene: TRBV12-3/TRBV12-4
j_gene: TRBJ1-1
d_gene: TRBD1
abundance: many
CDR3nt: TGTGCCAGCAGTACAACAGGGGGTGAAGCTTTCTTT
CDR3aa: CASSTTGGEAFF

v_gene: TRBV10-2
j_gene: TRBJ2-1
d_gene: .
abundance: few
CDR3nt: TGCGCCAGCAAACTTCTGGAGATGGGATACAATGAGCAGTTCTTC
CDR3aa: CASKLLEMGYNEQFF

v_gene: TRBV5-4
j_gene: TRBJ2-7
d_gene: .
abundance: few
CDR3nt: TGTGCCAGCAGTTTCGGACCCAGGGAAGTCTACGAGCAGTACTTC
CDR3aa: CASSFGPREVYEQYF

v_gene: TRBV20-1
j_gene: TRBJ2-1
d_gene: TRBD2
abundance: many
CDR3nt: TGCAGTGCATTAGCGGGAGAAGGCGATGAGCAGTTCTTC
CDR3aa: CSALAGEGDEQFF

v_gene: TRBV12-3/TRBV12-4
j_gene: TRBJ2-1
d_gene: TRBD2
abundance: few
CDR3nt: TGTGCCAGCAGTTTAGGGTGGAGTAGCGGGAGGGTAAATGAGCAGTTCTTC
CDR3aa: CASSLGWSSGRVNEQFF

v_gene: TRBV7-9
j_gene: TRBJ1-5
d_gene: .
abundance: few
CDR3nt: TGTGCCAGCAGCTTTGTCCCCCTAAACAGGGTGCGTCAGCCCCAGCATTTT
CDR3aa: CASSFVPLNRVRQPQHF

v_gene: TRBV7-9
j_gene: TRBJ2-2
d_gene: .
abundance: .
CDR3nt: TGTGCCAGCAGCGAGGCCCTCGGGGAGCTGTTTTTT
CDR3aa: CASSEALGELFF

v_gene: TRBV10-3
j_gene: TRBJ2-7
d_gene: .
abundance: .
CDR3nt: TGTGCCATCAAAGGGGATTCCTACGAGCAGTACTTC
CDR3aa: CAIKGDSYEQYF

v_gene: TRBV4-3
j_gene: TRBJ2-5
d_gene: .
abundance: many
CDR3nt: TGCGCCAGCAGCCAAGGGGGGACAGAGACCCAGTACTTC
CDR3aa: CASSQGGTETQYF

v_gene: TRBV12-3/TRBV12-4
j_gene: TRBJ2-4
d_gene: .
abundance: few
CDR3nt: TGTGCCAGCAGTTTAGGTCCCGCGGGGCTAACTCAGTACTTC
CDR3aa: CASSLGPAGLTQYF

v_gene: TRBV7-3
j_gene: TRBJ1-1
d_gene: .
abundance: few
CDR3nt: TGTGCCAGCAGCTCCCAGTTTGGCACTGAAGCTTTCTTT
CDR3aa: CASSSQFGTEAFF

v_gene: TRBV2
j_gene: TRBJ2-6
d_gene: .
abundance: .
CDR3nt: TGTGCCAGCAGTGACATGGGCTCTGGGGCCAACGTCCTGACTTTC
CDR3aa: CASSDMGSGANVLTF

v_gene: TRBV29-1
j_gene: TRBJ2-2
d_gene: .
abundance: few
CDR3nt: TGCAGCGCGCATGGGGGCGCGCGCACCGGGGAGCTGTTTTTT
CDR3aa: CSAHGGARTGELFF

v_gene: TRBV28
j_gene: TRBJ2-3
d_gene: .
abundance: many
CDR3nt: TGTGCCAGCAGTACTCTAACAGATACGCAGTATTTT
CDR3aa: CASSTLTDTQYF

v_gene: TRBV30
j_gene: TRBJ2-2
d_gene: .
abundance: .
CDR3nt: TGTGCCTGGAGTGTACAGTACGGGGAGCTGTTTTTT
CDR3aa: CAWSVQYGELFF

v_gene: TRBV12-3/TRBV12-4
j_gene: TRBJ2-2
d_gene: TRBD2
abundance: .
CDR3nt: TGTGCCAGCAGTTTAGTGGTGGCTAGCGGGACGGGGGAGCTGTTTTTT
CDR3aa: CASSLVVASGTGELFF

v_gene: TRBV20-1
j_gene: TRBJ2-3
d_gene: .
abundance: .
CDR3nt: TGCAGTGCTAGAATGGTGGCAGGAAGCGCAGATACGCAGTATTTT
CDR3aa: CSARMVAGSADTQYF

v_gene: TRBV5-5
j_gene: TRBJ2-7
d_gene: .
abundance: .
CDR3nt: TGTGCCAGCAGCTTGGATCCCAAAACCTACGAGCAGTACTTC
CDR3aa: CASSLDPKTYEQYF

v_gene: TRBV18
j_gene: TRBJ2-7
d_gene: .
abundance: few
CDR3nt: TGTGCCAGCTCACCGAAACAGGGAAACTACGAGCAGTACTTC
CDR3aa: CASSPKQGNYEQYF